This paragraph covers one T cell receptor beta chain sequence. This sample stems from a study of blood T cell repertoires in COVID-19. Trimming shortened V by 9 bases and J by 0 bases, and 19 bases separated the two germline ends. From germline, CDR1 is KGHDR and CDR2 SFDVKD. The CDR3 is made up of 16 amino acids. Authors' data handling: Amplification from reference gene primers served as the basis for estimated nucleated cell counts. Profiling relied on immunoSEQ multiplex PCR, and the TCRdb table lists in-frame clones only, not all of them. That table furnishes V, J and clone size, whereas the DNA furnished D and trimming. The sample carries about 190,000 clones, around 85% recorded once.

The TCR originated in a man aged 50 to 59 who had recovered from COVID-19. The chain employs TRBV24-1 and TRBJ1-1, with D hard to call. The sample consisted of peripheral blood. The CDR3 region is CATSTRGLHMNTEAFF. CDR3 DNA: TGTGCCACCTCCACACGAGGGTTACACATGAACACTGAAGCTTTCTTT.